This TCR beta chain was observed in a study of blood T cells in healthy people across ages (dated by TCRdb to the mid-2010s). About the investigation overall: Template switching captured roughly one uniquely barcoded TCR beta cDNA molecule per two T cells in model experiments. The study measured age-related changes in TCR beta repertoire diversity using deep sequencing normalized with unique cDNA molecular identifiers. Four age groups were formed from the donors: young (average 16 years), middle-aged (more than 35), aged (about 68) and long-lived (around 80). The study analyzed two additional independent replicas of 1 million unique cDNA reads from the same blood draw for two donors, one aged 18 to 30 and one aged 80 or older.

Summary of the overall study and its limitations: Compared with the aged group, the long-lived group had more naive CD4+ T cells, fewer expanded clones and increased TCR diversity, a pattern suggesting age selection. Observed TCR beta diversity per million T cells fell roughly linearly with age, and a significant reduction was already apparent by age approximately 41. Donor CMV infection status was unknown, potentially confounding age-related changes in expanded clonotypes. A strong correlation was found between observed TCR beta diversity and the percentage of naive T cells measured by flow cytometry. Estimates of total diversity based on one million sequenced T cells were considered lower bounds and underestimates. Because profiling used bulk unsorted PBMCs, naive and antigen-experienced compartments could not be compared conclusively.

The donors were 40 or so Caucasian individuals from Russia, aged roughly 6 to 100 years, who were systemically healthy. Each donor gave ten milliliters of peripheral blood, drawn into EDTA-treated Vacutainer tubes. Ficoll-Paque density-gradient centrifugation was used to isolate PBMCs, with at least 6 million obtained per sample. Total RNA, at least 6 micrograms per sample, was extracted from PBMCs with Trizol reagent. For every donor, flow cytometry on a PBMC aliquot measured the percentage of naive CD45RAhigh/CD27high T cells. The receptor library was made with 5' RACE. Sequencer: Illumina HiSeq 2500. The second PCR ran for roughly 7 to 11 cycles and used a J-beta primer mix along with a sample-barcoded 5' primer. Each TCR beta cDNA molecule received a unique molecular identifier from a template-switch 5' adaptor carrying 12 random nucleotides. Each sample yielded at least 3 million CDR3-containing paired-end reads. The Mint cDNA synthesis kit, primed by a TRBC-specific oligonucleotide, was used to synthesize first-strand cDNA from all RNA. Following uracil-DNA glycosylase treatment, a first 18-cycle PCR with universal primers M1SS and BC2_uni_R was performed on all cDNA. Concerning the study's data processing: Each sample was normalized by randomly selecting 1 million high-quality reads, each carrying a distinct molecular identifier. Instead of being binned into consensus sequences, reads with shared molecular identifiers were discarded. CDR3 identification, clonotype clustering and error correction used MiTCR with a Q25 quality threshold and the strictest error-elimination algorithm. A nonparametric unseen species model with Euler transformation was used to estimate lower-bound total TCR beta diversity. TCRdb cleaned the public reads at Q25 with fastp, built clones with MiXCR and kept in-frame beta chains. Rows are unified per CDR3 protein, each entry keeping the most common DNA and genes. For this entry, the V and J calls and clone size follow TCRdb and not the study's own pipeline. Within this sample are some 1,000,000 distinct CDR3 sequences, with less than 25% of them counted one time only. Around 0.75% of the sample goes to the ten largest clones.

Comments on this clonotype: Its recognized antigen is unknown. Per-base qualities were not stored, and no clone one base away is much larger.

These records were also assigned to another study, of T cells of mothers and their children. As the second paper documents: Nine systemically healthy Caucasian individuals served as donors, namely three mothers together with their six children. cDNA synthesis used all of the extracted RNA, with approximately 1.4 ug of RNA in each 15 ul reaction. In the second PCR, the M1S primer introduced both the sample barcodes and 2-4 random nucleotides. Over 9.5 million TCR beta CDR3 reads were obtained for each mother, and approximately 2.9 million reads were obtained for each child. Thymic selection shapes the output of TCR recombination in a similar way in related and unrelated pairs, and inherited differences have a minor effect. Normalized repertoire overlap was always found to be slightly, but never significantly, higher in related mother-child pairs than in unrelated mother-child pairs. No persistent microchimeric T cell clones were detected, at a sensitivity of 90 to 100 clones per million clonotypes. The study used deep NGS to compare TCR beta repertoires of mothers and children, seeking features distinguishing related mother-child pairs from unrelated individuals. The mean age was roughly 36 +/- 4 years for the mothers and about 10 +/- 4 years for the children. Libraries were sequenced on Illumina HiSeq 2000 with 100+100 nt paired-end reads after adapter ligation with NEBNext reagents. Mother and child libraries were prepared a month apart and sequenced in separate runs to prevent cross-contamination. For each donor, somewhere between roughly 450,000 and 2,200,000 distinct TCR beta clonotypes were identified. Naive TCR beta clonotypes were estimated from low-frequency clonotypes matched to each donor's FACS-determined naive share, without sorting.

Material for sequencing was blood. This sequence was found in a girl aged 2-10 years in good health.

CDR3 reads: CASSQDRDRGAGTQYF. The DNA sequence follows: TGCGCCAGCAGCCAAGATCGGGACCGCGGGGCAGGGACCCAGTACTTC. The chain uses TRBV4-3 and TRBJ2-5; possibly the D gene is TRBD2, per 6 matching bases. There are 16 amino acids in the CDR3, from cysteine to phenylalanine inclusive. The only DNA kept is the CDR3, 48 bases in frame from the first base. V is reduced by 0 bases and J by 7 bases, leaving a spacing of 18 bases between them. According to the germline V gene, CDR1 reads LGHNA and CDR2 reads YSLEER.